This T cell receptor beta chain was captured in a study of blood T cell repertoires in COVID-19. Only in-frame clones appear in the TCRdb table, and some are missing; sequencing was by immunoSEQ multiplex PCR. The sample lists roughly 100,000 clones, 84% occurring once. Germline V gene lookup returns CDR1 SGHVS and CDR2 FQNEAQ. Trimming left V 5 bases short and J 0 bases short, with 10 bases between. The CDR3 length is 15 residues. The specimen sequenced was peripheral blood. The origin of this receptor is a human donor in a cohort sampled during active or convalescent COVID-19. This chain connects TRBV7-8 to TRBJ1-4; perhaps TRBD1 as D (5 bases). CDR3 bases: TGTGCCAGCAGCGAGCCGGGGGCAACTAATGAAAAACTGTTTTTT. It is translated as CASSEPGATNEKLFF.